These 24 T cell receptor beta chains came from one sample sequenced in a study of OX40 agonist ivuxolimab in advanced cancers. The library was obtained by the immunoSEQ multiplex PCR assay. TCRdb holds this immuneACCESS table with in-frame rearrangements only. Some clones are missing; in checked studies, unresolved V genes explain under half, and the rest has no known cause. This sample is represented by 82,000 or so clones; 75% to 90% of them were singletons. Clones ranked in the top ten supply 2% to 3% of the sample. The sample was CD4+ or CD8+ T cells sorted from blood, taken in a trial of the OX40 agonist ivuxolimab. The receptors were sampled from an adult with an advanced solid tumor such as melanoma, head and neck, liver or kidney cancer.

This chain connects TRBV18 to TRBJ1-2; perhaps TRBD1 as D (5 bases). Germline CDR1 is KGHSH and CDR2 is LQKENI. V was cut by 6 bases and J by 4 bases, with 27 bases left in between. This CDR3 has 18 amino acids. CDR3 sequence reads: CASSQGLQVSRAAYGYTF. The CDR3 DNA reads TGTGCCAGCTCTCAAGGCTTACAGGTCTCTCGGGCCGCCTATGGCTACACCTTC. The whole variable domain, remainder taken from reference TRBV18 and TRBJ1-2, is NAGVMQNPRHLVRRRGQEARLRCSPMKGHSHVYWYRQLPEEGLKFMVYLQKENIIDESGMPKERFSAEFPKEGPSILRIQQVVRGDSAAYFCASSQGLQVSRAAYGYTFGSGTRLTVV.

This sequence joins TRBV6-1 and TRBJ1-2; D unclear. The V end lost 5 bases, the J end lost 4 bases, and 17 bases lay between the germline ends. This CDR3 region has 15 residues. Germline values: CDR1 MNHNS, CDR2 SASEGT. CDR3 region: CASSSIGLEGYGYTF. CDR3 sequence (DNA): TGTGCCAGCAGTAGCATCGGGCTTGAGGGCTATGGCTACACCTTC.

There are a few counts of this clone. The chain uses TRBV5-1 and TRBJ2-5; D is perhaps TRBD2 (6 bases). Per germline, CDR1 SGHRS and CDR2 YFSETQ. The CDR3 sequence is 13 residues long. V shed 4 bases and J shed 3 bases, with 10 bases lying between them. CDR3 region: CASSPGLKETQYF. CDR3 in DNA: TGCGCCAGCAGCCCTGGACTAAAAGAGACCCAGTACTTC.

V usage is TRBV19 and J usage is TRBJ1-3; D perhaps matches TRBD1 (6 bases). The V end lost 5 bases, the J end lost 3 bases, and 14 bases lay between the germline ends. Germline lookup yields CDR1 LNHDA and CDR2 SQIVND (reference sequence). This CDR3 comprises 15 residues. As DNA, the CDR3 is TGTGCCAGTAGTTCCGCAGGGGATGTTGGAAACACCATATATTTT. Encoded protein: CASSSAGDVGNTIYF.

Only a few counts were recorded for this clone. This chain joins TRBV7-2 and TRBJ1-5, with 7 bases aligning to TRBD1. Germline V gives CDR1 SGHTA, CDR2 FQGNSA. The J segment lost 5 bases and the V segment lost 5 bases, leaving 9 bases of the junction unmatched. This CDR3 region has 15 residues. As DNA, the CDR3 is TGTGCCAGCAGCACCCGGACAGGTCGGGATCAGCCCCAGCATTTT. Encoded protein: CASSTRTGRDQPQHF. The entire variable domain, with the rest obtained from reference TRBV7-2 and TRBJ1-5, is as follows: GAGVSQSPSNKVTEKGKDVELRCDPISGHTALYWYRQSLGQGLEFLIYFQGNSAPDKSGLPSDRFSAERTGGSVSTLTIQRTQQEDSAVYLCASSTRTGRDQPQHFGDGTRLSIL.

The chain links TRBV11-3 to TRBJ2-2; D possibly matches TRBD1 or TRBD2 (5 bases each). CDR3 length equals 14 residues. Germline values: CDR1 SGHNT, CDR2 YENEEA. V lost 3 bases and J 10 bases, leaving 15 bases between the germline ends. As DNA, the CDR3 is TGTGCCAGCAGCTTGGGGAGCCAACAGGCGGAGCTGTTTTTT. It yields the protein CASSLGSQQAELFF.

This sequence joins TRBV9 and TRBJ1-5; 8 positions match TRBD1. This CDR3 comprises 13 residues. Germline V gives CDR1 SGDLS, CDR2 YYNGEE. The V gene end was trimmed by 4 bases and the J gene end by 7 bases; junction bases not matched to a gene: 4. The chain's CDR3 is CASSPGGSQPQHF. The DNA for the CDR3 is TGTGCCAGCAGCCCAGGGGGCTCACAGCCCCAGCATTTT.

J is TRBJ2-5 and V is TRBV7-2, with 8 bases that match TRBD1. The J segment lost 0 bases and the V segment lost 1 base, leaving 4 bases of the junction unmatched. The CDR3 is 16 amino acids. The germline gives CDR1 SGHTA, CDR2 FQGNSA. CDR3 in DNA: TGTGCCAGCAGCTTAGTCGGGACAGGTCACCAAGAGACCCAGTACTTC. It yields the protein CASSLVGTGHQETQYF.

This clone has just one count. The rearrangement joins TRBV5-6 to TRBJ2-5, with D perhaps TRBD1 (6 bases). Trimming pared 2 bases from V and 5 bases from J, leaving 13 bases between. The CDR3 is 14 amino acids. Germline loops: CDR1 SGHDT, CDR2 YYEEEE. The CDR3 DNA reads as TGTGCCAGCAGCTTTGGGGGCTTGGGGGAGACCCAGTACTTC. Its protein product is CASSFGGLGETQYF.

The rearrangement joins TRBV30 to TRBJ1-1; no clear D. Trimming removed 0 bases from V and 3 bases from J, with 8 bases in between. The CDR3 contains 13 residues. Germline-derived CDR1 and CDR2 are GTSNPN and SVGIG (reference sequence). The CDR3 region has the DNA TGTGCCTGGAGTGTACGGATGCACACTGAAGCTTTCTTT. Amino acids: CAWSVRMHTEAFF.

This sequence joins TRBV7-9 and TRBJ1-3, with D tentatively TRBD1 (5 bases). Germline CDR1 SEHNR, CDR2 FQNEAQ (reference sequence). Trimming took 7 bases from V and 0 from J, leaving 10 bases between them. This CDR3 comprises 14 residues. The CDR3 spells CASILDSSGNTIYF. The CDR3 DNA sequence: TGTGCCAGCATCCTAGACAGCTCTGGAAACACCATATATTTT.

The chain employs TRBV19 and TRBJ1-2; D call uncertain. The CDR3 spans 13 residues. V lost 3 bases to trimming and J lost 6 bases, with 11 bases between them. Germline-derived CDR1 and CDR2 are LNHDA and SQIVND (reference sequence). CDR3 in DNA: TGTGCCAGTAGTATGTCCATTAGGAATGGCTACACCTTC. Encoded protein: CASSMSIRNGYTF.

This clone appeared a single time. V usage is TRBV5-4 and J usage is TRBJ1-1; maybe TRBD1 (5 bases). The CDR3 extends over 13 amino acids. Trimming left V 4 bases short and J 10 bases short, with 17 bases between. Per the germline V gene, CDR1 is SGHNT and CDR2 is YYREEE (reference sequence). This chain's CDR3 is CASSPRAGLAAFF. Here the CDR3 DNA reads TGTGCCAGCAGCCCCCGGGCAGGGCTTGCAGCTTTCTTT. The full variable domain, completed using reference TRBV5-4 and TRBJ1-1, is ETGVTQSPTHLIKTRGQQVTLRCSSQSGHNTVSWYQQALGQGPQFIFQYYREEENGRGNFPPRFSGLQFPNYSSELNVNALELDDSALYLCASSPRAGLAAFFGQGTRLTVV.

V gene TRBV29-1 combines with J gene TRBJ2-2; tentative D call: TRBD1 (6 bases). The CDR3 extends over 14 amino acids. V was cut by 4 bases and J by 4 bases, with 13 bases left in between. Germline CDR1 is SQVTM and CDR2 is ANQGSEA. Here the CDR3 reads CSVGGGRGTGELFF. CDR3 bases: TGCAGCGTTGGAGGGGGACGGGGCACCGGGGAGCTGTTTTTT.

The CDR3, as DNA: TGTGCCAGTAGTGATGAGGGCACAGATACGCAGTATTTT. This encodes CASSDEGTDTQYF. The V gene is TRBV19, the J gene TRBJ2-3; D uncertain. CDR1 is LNHDA, CDR2 SQIVND, per germline (reference sequence). This CDR3 comprises 13 residues. Trimming pared 5 bases from V and 1 base from J, leaving 7 bases between.

This clone was seen a handful of times. The CDR3 protein is CATIRDLNTYEQYF. The CDR3, as DNA: TGTGCCACAATCCGGGACTTAAACACCTACGAGCAGTACTTC. V gene TRBV6-1 combines with J gene TRBJ2-7; possibly TRBD2 for D (6 bases). The V end lost 10 bases, the J end lost 2 bases, and 18 bases lay between the germline ends. Germline CDR1 is MNHNS and CDR2 is SASEGT. The CDR3 consists of 14 residues.

V usage is TRBV5-1 and J usage is TRBJ1-1, with D unresolved. Trimming shortened V by 3 bases and J by 3 bases, and 9 bases separated the two germline ends. The germline V gene has CDR1 SGHRS and CDR2 YFSETQ. This CDR3 spans 13 amino acids. CDR3 in amino acids: CASSSRRDTEAFF. The CDR3 DNA reads as TGCGCCAGCAGCTCCAGGAGGGACACTGAAGCTTTCTTT.

The chain links TRBV7-3 to TRBJ1-3; D is undetermined. Trimming left V 3 bases short and J 4 bases short, with 7 bases between. CDR3 length: 13 residues. Germline V gives CDR1 SGHTA, CDR2 FQGTGA. CDR3: CASSFRPGNTIYF. CDR3 nucleotides: TGTGCCAGCAGCTTCCGACCCGGAAACACCATATATTTT. Full variable domain (outside the CDR3, taken from reference TRBV7-3 and TRBJ1-3): GAGVSQTPSNKVTEKGKYVELRCDPISGHTALYWYRQSLGQGPEFLIYFQGTGAADDSGLPNDRFFAVRPEGSVSTLKIQRTERGDSAVYLCASSFRPGNTIYFGEGSWLTVV.

The CDR3, as DNA: TGTGCCAGCAGTGACCGGACGGGGGCCAACGTCCTGACTTTC. This sequence encodes CASSDRTGANVLTF. This rearrangement joins TRBV2 to TRBJ2-6, with D unresolved. CDR3 size: 14 residues. The germline V gene has CDR1 SNHLY and CDR2 FYNNEI. Trimming took 3 bases from V and 4 from J, leaving 7 bases between them. The full variable domain, completed using reference TRBV2 and TRBJ2-6, is EPEVTQTPSHQVTQMGQEVILRCVPISNHLYFYWYRQILGQKVEFLVSFYNNEISEKSEIFDDQFSVERPDGSNFTLKIRSTKLEDSAMYFCASSDRTGANVLTFGAGSRLTVL.

V usage is TRBV5-1 and J usage is TRBJ1-3; D gene ambiguous. V was clipped by 0 bases and J by 0 bases, with 4 bases between them. CDR3 length: 14 amino acids. Per germline, CDR1 SGHRS and CDR2 YFSETQ. CDR3 region: CASSLESSGNTIYF. In DNA form, the CDR3 reads TGCGCCAGCAGCTTGGAATCCTCTGGAAACACCATATATTTT.

The CDR3 region is CASSLNRHYEQYF. For the CDR3, the DNA is TGTGCCAGCAGCTTGAACAGGCACTACGAGCAGTACTTC. The chain recombines TRBV5-6 with TRBJ2-7; TRBD1 is a possible D gene (5 bases). Trimming cost V 1 base and J 3 bases, with 8 bases left between them. Per germline, CDR1 SGHDT and CDR2 YYEEEE. CDR3 length: 13 amino acids.

The V call is TRBV7-3, the J call TRBJ2-5; D is unclear. The end of the DNA aligns better with TRBJ2-7, so the J call may be wrong. CDR1 and CDR2 (germline): SGHTA, FQGTGA. The CDR3 contains 17 residues. CDR3: CASSFAEATSSSYEQYF. The CDR3 DNA reads TGTGCCAGCAGCTTTGCAGAGGCGACCAGTAGCTCCTACGAGCAGTACTTC.

The chain joins TRBV10-3 to TRBJ1-6; 10 nucleotides match TRBD1. The CDR3 has 13 amino acids. Germline assignment: CDR1 ENHRY and CDR2 SYGVKD. The trim removed 8 bases at V and 5 bases at J, leaving 0 bases unmatched. CDR3 region: CAIGTGDNSPLHF. Here the CDR3 DNA reads TGTGCCATCGGGACAGGGGATAATTCACCCCTCCACTTT.

The rearrangement uses TRBV7-9 and TRBJ1-4, with a possible D match to TRBD1 (6 bases). Between the trimmed V and J ends, which lost 4 bases and 2 bases, there was a span of 8 bases. Germline V gene sequence: CDR1 SEHNR, CDR2 FQNEAQ (reference sequence). The CDR3 extends over 14 amino acids. In DNA, the CDR3 is TGTGCCAGCAGCTCGAGGGGGACTAATGAAAAACTGTTTTTT. Translating gives CASSSRGTNEKLFF.